This T cell receptor (beta chain) derives from a study of cytomegalovirus exposure and HLA in healthy donors. Regarding the study as a whole: HLA restriction was apparent for most CMV-associated TCR beta chains in a later analysis.

CDR1 ENHRY and CDR2 SYGVKD come from the germline V gene. The CDR3 loop spans 13 amino acids. Germline trimming cut 11 bases from V and 3 bases from J; bases unmatched to any gene: 10. Concerning this clone itself: What it recognizes is unknown.

This PCR relied on a set of 60 Vbeta primers and 13 Jbeta primers. Some clones are missing from TCRdb's copy, which holds only in-frame ones; the method was immunoSEQ multiplex PCR. The sample lists 90,000 to 95,000 clones; roughly 72% were seen once. This chain joins TRBV10-3 and TRBJ2-7; 7 bases line up with TRBD2. The TCR originated in a man aged 30-40 years in good health and CMV-seronegative. Sequenced material: PBMCs. The CDR3 DNA reads TGTGCCCACCTAGGGGAGGGCGACTACGAGCAGTACTTC. Protein product: CAHLGEGDYEQYF.